This TCR beta chain was profiled in a study of cytomegalovirus exposure and HLA in healthy donors. A word on this clone: Its antigen is unknown.

This CDR3 has 14 amino acids. The J segment lost 3 bases and the V segment lost 4 bases, leaving 3 bases of the junction unmatched. CDR1 and CDR2 (germline): SGHDT, YYEEEE. Study-wide results and caveats: Among TCR sequences, most were rare, though some public TCRs appeared in many donors. Later analysis reportedly placed an Asian-associated ancestry cluster below the roughly 700-donor mean in N-insertions. TCR beta sequences numbering about 17,000 were associated with HLA alleles at 0.05 false discovery rate in a later analysis. The investigators catalogued 164 TCR beta chains as cytomegalovirus-associated.

PCR employed 60 Vbeta and 13 Jbeta primers. Profiling relied on immunoSEQ multiplex PCR, and the TCRdb table lists in-frame clones only, not all of them. The table includes around 40,000 clones, 82% detected once. The sequence derives from a woman between 18 and 29 years old in good health and CMV-seropositive. Material for sequencing was PBMCs. The chain employs TRBV5-6 and TRBJ1-5, with TRBD1 matching 8 bases. CDR3 DNA: TGTGCCAGCAGCGGGACAGGCTCCAATCAGCCCCAGCATTTT. Protein sequence: CASSGTGSNQPQHF.